This is a list of T cell receptor beta chains from one sample in a study of shared clonotypes between healthy human individuals. TCRdb's table, derived via immunoSEQ multiplex PCR, lists solely in-frame clones and lacks some. The sample consists of about 1 million clones, about 75% of them appearing once. Material: memory CD4+ T cells sorted from blood. These receptors were obtained from a man between 18 and 29 years old in good health. CDR3s include the opening cysteine and the closing phenylalanine or tryptophan. The D gene is left open where the match is weak. Rows give clone size only sometimes, using once, few, many, or a class for an expanded clone.

TRBJ2-1	TRBV6-5	TRBD2	NA	CASSHGLAGDAEQFF	TGTGCCAGCAGTCACGGACTAGCGGGAGACGCTGAGCAGTTCTTC
TRBJ2-7	TRBV25-1	NA	NA	CASSALAGEQYF	TGTGCCAGCAGTGCACTAGCAGGCGAGCAGTACTTC
TRBJ2-3	TRBV29-1	TRBD2	NA	CSVEASGRKADTQYF	TGCAGCGTTGAGGCTAGCGGGAGAAAGGCAGATACGCAGTATTTT
TRBJ1-3	TRBV19	TRBD1	NA	CASSRDRSTHTIYF	TGTGCCAGTAGTAGGGACAGAAGTACCCACACCATATATTTT
TRBJ2-1	TRBV25-1	TRBD2	NA	CASSFETSAYNEQFF	TGTGCCAGCAGTTTTGAGACTAGCGCCTACAATGAGCAGTTCTTC
TRBJ2-6	TRBV7-9	NA	NA	CASSSVGANVLTF	TGTGCCAGCAGCTCGGTAGGGGCCAACGTCCTGACTTTC
TRBJ1-6	TRBV30	NA	many	CAWTPRGGRAGSPLHF	TGTGCCTGGACCCCACGGGGGGGGCGTGCAGGTTCACCCCTCCACTTT
TRBJ2-7	TRBV19	TRBD1	many	CASSAGQAYEQYF	TGTGCCAGTAGTGCTGGACAGGCCTACGAGCAGTACTTC
TRBJ2-2	TRBV5-6	NA	NA	CASSFGSNTGELFF	TGTGCCAGCAGCTTCGGGTCGAACACCGGGGAGCTGTTTTTT
TRBJ2-5	TRBV5-4	TRBD2	NA	CASSLVGREQETQYF	TGTGCCAGCAGCTTGGTCGGGAGGGAACAAGAGACCCAGTACTTC
TRBJ1-6	TRBV19	NA	NA	CATRSSSYNSPLHF	TGTGCCACCCGTTCGAGCTCCTATAATTCACCCCTCCACTTT
TRBJ1-3	TRBV7-2	NA	NA	CASREASGNTIYF	TGTGCCAGCAGAGAAGCCTCTGGAAACACCATATATTTT
TRBJ1-1	TRBV30	NA	once	CAWSVPGLPKAFF	TGTGCCTGGAGTGTACCGGGCCTACCAAAAGCTTTCTTT
TRBJ2-1	TRBV7-8	TRBD1	many	CASSPTGGQNNEQFF	TGTGCCAGCAGCCCTACAGGGGGCCAAAACAATGAGCAGTTCTTC
TRBJ1-5	TRBV5-6	NA	NA	CASSLGGSGPNQPQHF	TGTGCCAGCAGCCTCGGTGGGTCCGGGCCCAATCAGCCCCAGCATTTT
TRBJ1-4	TRBV2	TRBD1	NA	CASNRGRISNEKLFF	TGTGCCAGCAACAGGGGGCGCATATCTAATGAAAAACTGTTTTTT
TRBJ2-5	TRBV18	NA	NA	CASSPGVQETQYF	TGTGCCAGCTCACCGGGTGTCCAAGAGACCCAGTACTTC
TRBJ2-3	TRBV7-9	NA	NA	CASSLRDRRTDTQYF	TGTGCCAGCAGTCTCCGGGACCGACGCACAGATACGCAGTATTTT
TRBJ1-1	TRBV28	TRBD1	NA	CASSSGTGAVLAFF	TGTGCCAGCAGTTCCGGGACAGGGGCGGTATTAGCTTTCTTT
TRBJ1-1	TRBV7-2	TRBD1	once	CASRRQGAGTEAFF	TGTGCCAGCAGACGACAGGGGGCGGGGACTGAAGCTTTCTTT
TRBJ2-5	TRBV5-4	TRBD1	NA	CASSLTGGWETQYF	TGTGCCAGCAGCTTGACAGGGGGGTGGGAGACCCAGTACTTC
TRBJ1-4	TRBV25-1	NA	NA	CASSPSPYGEKLFF	TGTGCCAGCAGTCCATCCCCGTACGGGGAAAAACTGTTTTTT
TRBJ2-5	TRBV11-2	NA	NA	CASSLGLGARSPSQETQYF	TGTGCCAGCAGCTTAGGGCTGGGGGCCAGGAGCCCCAGCCAAGAGACCCAGTACTTC
TRBJ1-1	TRBV2	NA	many	CASRGRPNTEAFF	TGTGCCTCCCGAGGCCGGCCGAACACTGAAGCTTTCTTT
TRBJ2-7	TRBV6-6	TRBD2	NA	CASSERSSGRSEQYF	TGTGCCAGCAGCGAGAGGTCTAGCGGGAGGAGCGAGCAGTACTTC
TRBJ1-5	TRBV5-1	NA	NA	CASSLGTGNQPQHF	TGCGCCAGCAGCTTGGGTACAGGGAATCAGCCCCAGCATTTT
TRBJ2-3	TRBV10-3	NA	NA	CAIRASSGVDTQYF	TGTGCCATCAGGGCCTCTTCGGGTGTGGATACGCAGTATTTT
TRBJ1-6	TRBV18	NA	NA	CASSRSGGSNSPLHF	TGTGCCAGCTCACGATCCGGGGGAAGTAATTCACCCCTCCACTTT
TRBJ2-7	TRBV5-1	TRBD1	NA	CASSLPGTGDVYEQYF	TGCGCCAGCAGCTTACCCGGGACAGGGGATGTCTACGAGCAGTACTTC
TRBJ2-7	TRBV30	NA	NA	CAWSISSYEQYF	TGTGCCTGGAGCATTAGCAGCTACGAGCAGTACTTC
TRBJ1-4	TRBV19	TRBD1	NA	CASSPSGTAGMRALF	TGTGCCAGTAGCCCGAGCGGGACAGCCGGAATGAGGGCACTCTTT
TRBJ1-2	TRBV6-5	NA	NA	CASSPRDTRALGYTF	TGTGCCAGCAGTCCGCGGGACACGCGGGCCCTTGGCTACACCTTC
TRBJ1-4	TRBV28	TRBD1	few	CASSPRTGKGVSEKLFF	TGTGCCAGCAGTCCCCGGACAGGGAAGGGAGTATCTGAAAAACTGTTTTTT
TRBJ1-2	TRBV19	TRBD1	few	CASSQNRDSRLRGYTF	TGTGCCAGTAGCCAGAATCGGGACAGCCGGCTACGGGGCTACACCTTC
TRBJ2-7	TRBV4-1	TRBD2	NA	CASSQTSGASYEQYF	TGCGCCAGCAGCCAAACTAGCGGGGCCTCCTACGAGCAGTACTTC
TRBJ1-5	TRBV27	TRBD1	NA	CASSPQGTVPGQPQHF	TGTGCCAGCAGTCCACAAGGGACAGTACCAGGGCAGCCCCAGCATTTT
TRBJ1-6	TRBV7-9	TRBD1	NA	CASSSGGQGNRNSPLHF	TGTGCCAGCAGCTCAGGCGGACAGGGTAATAGAAATTCACCCCTCCACTTT
TRBJ2-1	TRBV27	TRBD1	few	CASSSPGQGVNEQFF	TGTGCCAGCAGTTCCCCGGGACAGGGGGTAAATGAGCAGTTCTTC
TRBJ1-3	TRBV19	NA	NA	CASGPLGAGGNTIYF	TGTGCCAGTGGACCCCTAGGGGCAGGAGGAAACACCATATATTTT
TRBJ2-2	TRBV6-6	NA	NA	CASSPRDFGGQGELFF	TGTGCCAGCAGCCCTCGGGACTTTGGGGGCCAAGGGGAGCTGTTTTTT
TRBJ1-5	TRBV19	TRBD1	NA	CAIGQGGNQPQHF	TGTGCCATAGGACAGGGCGGCAATCAGCCCCAGCATTTT
TRBJ1-6	TRBV28	TRBD1	NA	CASRQGNSPLHF	TGTGCCAGCCGACAGGGGAATTCACCCCTCCACTTT
TRBJ2-3	TRBV2	NA	once	CASSEGPPGHSTDTQYF	TGTGCCAGCAGTGAAGGTCCCCCGGGCCACTCCACAGATACGCAGTATTTT
TRBJ1-2	TRBV7-2	NA	once	CASSLSPETYRDGYTF	TGTGCCAGCAGCTTAAGTCCCGAGACCTATCGAGATGGCTACACCTTC
TRBJ1-1	TRBV10-3	NA	few	CAISESTTAGTEAFF	TGTGCCATCAGTGAGTCCACGACTGCGGGAACTGAAGCTTTCTTT